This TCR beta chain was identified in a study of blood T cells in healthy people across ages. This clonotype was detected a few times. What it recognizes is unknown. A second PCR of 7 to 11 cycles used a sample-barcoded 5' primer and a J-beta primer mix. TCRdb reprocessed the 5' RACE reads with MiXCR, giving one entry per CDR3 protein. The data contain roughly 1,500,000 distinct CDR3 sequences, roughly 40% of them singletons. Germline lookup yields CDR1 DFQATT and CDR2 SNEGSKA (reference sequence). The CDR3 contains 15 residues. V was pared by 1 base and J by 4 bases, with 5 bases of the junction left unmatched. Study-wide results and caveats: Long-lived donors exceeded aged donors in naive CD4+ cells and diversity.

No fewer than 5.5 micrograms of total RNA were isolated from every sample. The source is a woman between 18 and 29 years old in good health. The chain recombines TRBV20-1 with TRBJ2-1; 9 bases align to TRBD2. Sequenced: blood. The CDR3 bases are TGCAGTGCTAGAGTTCGACTAGCGGATTACAATGAGCAGTTCTTC. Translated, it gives CSARVRLADYNEQFF.